This T cell receptor beta chain was retrieved from a study of blood T cell repertoires in COVID-19. Germline CDR1 is ENHRY and CDR2 is SYGVKD. V was clipped by 6 bases and J by 5 bases, with 10 bases between them. This CDR3 region has 12 residues. Method: immunoSEQ multiplex PCR; TCRdb's copy keeps in-frame clones and lacks some. The sample shows some 48,000 clones, more than 80% of them seen only once. The chain joins TRBV10-3 to TRBJ1-1; tentatively, D is TRBD1 (5 bases). Sequences were obtained from peripheral blood. This clonotype was sampled from a man aged 55 to 69 with COVID-19, enrolled during active disease. As DNA, the CDR3 is TGTGCCATCAGGGAGGGGCGAACTGAAGCTTTCTTT. This gives the protein CAIREGRTEAFF.